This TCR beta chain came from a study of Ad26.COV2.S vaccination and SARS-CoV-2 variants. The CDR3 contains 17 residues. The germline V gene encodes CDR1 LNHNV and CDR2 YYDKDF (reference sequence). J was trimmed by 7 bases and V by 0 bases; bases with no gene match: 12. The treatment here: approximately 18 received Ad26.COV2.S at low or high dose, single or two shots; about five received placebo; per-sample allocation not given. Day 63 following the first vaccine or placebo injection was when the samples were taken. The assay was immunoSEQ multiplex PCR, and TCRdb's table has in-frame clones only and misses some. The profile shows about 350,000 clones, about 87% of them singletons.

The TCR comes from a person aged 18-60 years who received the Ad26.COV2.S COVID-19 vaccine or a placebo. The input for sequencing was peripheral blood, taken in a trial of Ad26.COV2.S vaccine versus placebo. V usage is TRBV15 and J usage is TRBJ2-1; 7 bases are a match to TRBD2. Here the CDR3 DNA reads TGTGCCACCAGCAGAGATCGGGGAGGGTTTCTGGCGAATGAGCAGTTCTTC. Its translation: CATSRDRGGFLANEQFF.